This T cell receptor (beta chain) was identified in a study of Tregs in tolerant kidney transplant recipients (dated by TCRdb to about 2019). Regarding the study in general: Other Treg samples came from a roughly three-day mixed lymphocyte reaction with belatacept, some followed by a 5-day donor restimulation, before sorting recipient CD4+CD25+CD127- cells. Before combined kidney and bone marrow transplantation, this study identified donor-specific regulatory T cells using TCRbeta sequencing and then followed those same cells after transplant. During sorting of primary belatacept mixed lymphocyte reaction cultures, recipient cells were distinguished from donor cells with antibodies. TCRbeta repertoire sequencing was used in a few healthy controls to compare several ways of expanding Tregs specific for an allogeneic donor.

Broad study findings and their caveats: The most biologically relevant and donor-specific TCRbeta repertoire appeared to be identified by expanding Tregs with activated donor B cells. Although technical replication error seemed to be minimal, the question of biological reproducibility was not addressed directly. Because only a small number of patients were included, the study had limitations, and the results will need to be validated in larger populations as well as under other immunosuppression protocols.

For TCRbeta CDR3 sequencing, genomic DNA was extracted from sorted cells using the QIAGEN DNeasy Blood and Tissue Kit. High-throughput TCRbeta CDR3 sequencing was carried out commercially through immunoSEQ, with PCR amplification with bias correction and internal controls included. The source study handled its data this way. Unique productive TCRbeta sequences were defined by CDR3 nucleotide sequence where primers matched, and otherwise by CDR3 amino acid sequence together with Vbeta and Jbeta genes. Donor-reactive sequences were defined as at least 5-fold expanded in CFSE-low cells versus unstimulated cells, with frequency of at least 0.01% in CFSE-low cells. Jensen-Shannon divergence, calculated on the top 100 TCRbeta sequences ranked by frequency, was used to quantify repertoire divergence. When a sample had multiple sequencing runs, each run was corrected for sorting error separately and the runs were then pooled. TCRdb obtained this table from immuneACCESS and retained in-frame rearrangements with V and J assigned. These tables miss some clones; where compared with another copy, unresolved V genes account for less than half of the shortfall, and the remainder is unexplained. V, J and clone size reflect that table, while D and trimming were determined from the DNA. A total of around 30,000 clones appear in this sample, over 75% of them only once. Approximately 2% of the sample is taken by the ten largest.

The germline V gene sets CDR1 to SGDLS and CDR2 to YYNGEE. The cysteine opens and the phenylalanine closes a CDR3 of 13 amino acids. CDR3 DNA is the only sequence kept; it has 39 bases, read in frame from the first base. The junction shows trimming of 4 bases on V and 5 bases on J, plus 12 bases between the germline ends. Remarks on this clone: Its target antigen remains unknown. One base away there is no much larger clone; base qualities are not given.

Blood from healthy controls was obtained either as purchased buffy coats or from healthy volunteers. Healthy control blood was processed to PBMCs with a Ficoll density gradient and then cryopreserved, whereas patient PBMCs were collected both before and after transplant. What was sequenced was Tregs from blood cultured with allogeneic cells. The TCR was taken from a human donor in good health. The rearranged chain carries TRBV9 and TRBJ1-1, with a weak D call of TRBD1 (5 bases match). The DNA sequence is TGTGCCAGCAGCCCAGGGCGGGTGACTGAAGCTTTCTTT. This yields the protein CASSPGRVTEAFF.